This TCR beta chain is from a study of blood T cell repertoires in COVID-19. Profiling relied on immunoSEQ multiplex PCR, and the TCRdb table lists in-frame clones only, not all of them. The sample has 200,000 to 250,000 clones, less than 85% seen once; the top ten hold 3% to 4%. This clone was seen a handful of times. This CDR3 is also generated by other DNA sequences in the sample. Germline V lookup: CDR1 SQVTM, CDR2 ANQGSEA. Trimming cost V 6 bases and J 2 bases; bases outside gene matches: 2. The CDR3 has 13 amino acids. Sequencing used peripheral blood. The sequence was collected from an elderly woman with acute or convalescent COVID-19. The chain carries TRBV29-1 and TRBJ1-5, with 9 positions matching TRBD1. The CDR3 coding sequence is TGCAGCGTGCGGACAGGGGGCAATCAGCCCCAGCATTTT. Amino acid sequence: CSVRTGGNQPQHF.